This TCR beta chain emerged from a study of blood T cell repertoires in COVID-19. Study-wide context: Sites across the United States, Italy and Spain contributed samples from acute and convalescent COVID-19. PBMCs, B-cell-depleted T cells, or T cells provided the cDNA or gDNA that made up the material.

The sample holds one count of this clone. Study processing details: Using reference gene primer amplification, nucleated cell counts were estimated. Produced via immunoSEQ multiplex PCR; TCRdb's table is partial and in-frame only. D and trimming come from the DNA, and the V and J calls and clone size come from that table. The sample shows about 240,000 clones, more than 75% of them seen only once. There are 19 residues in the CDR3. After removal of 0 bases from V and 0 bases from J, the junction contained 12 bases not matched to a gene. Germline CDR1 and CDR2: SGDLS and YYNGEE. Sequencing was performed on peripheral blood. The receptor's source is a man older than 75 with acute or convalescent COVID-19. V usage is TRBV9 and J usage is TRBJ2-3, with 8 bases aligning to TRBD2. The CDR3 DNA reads TGTGCCAGCAGCGTAGCGGGGGGGTCACTCCGAACTAGCACAGATACGCAGTATTTT. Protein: CASSVAGGSLRTSTDTQYF. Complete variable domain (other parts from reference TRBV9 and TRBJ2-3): DSGVTQTPKHLITATGQRVTLRCSPRSGDLSVYWYQQSLDQGLQFLIQYYNGEERAKGNILERFSAQQFPDLHSELNLSSLELGDSALYFCASSVAGGSLRTSTDTQYFGPGTRLTVL.